What follows are 15 T cell receptor beta chains derived from one specimen sequenced in a study of human T cells and chemical hapten exposure. The library put unique molecular identifiers onto individual cDNA molecules. TCRdb reprocessed the reads via MiXCR and lists one record per CDR3 protein. The sample holds 120,000 or so distinct CDR3 sequences; approximately 9.3% are singletons and the top ten take 1.3% to 1.5%. Unfractionated whole blood yielded total RNA. Sequences were obtained from whole blood. The receptors were gathered from a human donor in good health. Some clones in this sample may be carry-over from other donors' samples.

This chain links TRBV3-1 with TRBJ2-7; 7 nucleotides agree with TRBD1. The ends lost 8 bases at V and 3 bases at J; junction bases unmatched: 7. CDR1 and CDR2 (germline): LGHDT, YNNKEL (reference sequence). This CDR3 contains 13 residues. The CDR3: CASLDRTNYEQYF. The CDR3 nucleotides are TGTGCCAGCTTGGACAGGACCAACTACGAGCAGTACTTC.

This clonotype came up many times. This chain uses TRBV3-1 with TRBJ1-1; the D is unclear. Germline CDR1 and CDR2: LGHDT and YNNKEL (reference sequence). Trimming removed 0 bases from V and 4 bases from J, with 6 bases in between. This CDR3 spans 13 amino acids. As DNA, the CDR3 is TGTGCCAGCAGCCAAGACAGCCTCACTGAAGCTTTCTTT. Translating it yields CASSQDSLTEAFF.

The V and J genes are TRBV7-2 and TRBJ1-5; no reliable D call. Germline V gene sequence: CDR1 SGHTA, CDR2 FQGNSA. This CDR3 is built from 13 residues. Between the trimmed V and J ends, which lost 5 bases and 6 bases, there was a span of 11 bases. The CDR3 bases are TGTGCCAGCAGCGCCGATCGGCTTCAGCCCCAGCATTTT. It yields the protein CASSADRLQPQHF.

This clonotype was recorded a few times. The chain combines TRBV20-1 with TRBJ2-1; tentatively, D is TRBD1 (6 bases). Germline CDR1 reads DFQATT; CDR2 reads SNEGSKA (reference sequence). Deletions cut 6 bases from V and 7 bases from J, with 16 bases between. CDR3 length: 13 residues. The CDR3 spells CSAPIPGENEQFF. CDR3 in DNA: TGCAGTGCCCCCATCCCAGGGGAGAATGAGCAGTTCTTC.

The chain uses TRBV3-1 and TRBJ1-1; D is uncertain. The CDR3 has 13 residues. Trimming took off 4 bases at V and 3 bases at J, with 9 bases between the two ends. Germline lookup yields CDR1 LGHDT and CDR2 YNNKEL (reference sequence). The CDR3 sequence is CASSRPRDTEAFF. The CDR3 DNA reads TGTGCCAGCAGCCGCCCCCGGGACACTGAAGCTTTCTTT.

The chain couples TRBV30 to TRBJ2-3; D is uncertain. CDR1 GTSNPN and CDR2 SVGIG come from the germline V gene (reference sequence). The CDR3 length is 14 residues. The V gene lost 1 base and the J gene lost 4 bases, with 12 bases spanning the gap. The chain's CDR3 is CAWSEPLDPDTQYF. CDR3 nucleotide sequence: TGTGCCTGGAGTGAACCCCTCGATCCAGATACGCAGTATTTT.

About this clonotype: At one of its ends the junction is not consistent with the germline gene, which may arise from a read error. The J gene is TRBJ1-1, the V gene TRBV6-1, with a tentative D call TRBD1 (5 bases). Per germline, CDR1 MNHNS and CDR2 SASEGT. CDR3 size: 14 residues. CDR3 in DNA: TGTGCCAGCAGTGAGTCCGGGGGTAGAATTGAAACTTTCTTT. Its protein is CASSESGGRIETFF.

This clonotype was seen a few times. The CDR3 is CASSSRGGRGADTQYF. The CDR3 nucleotides read TGCGCCAGCAGTTCCAGGGGTGGGAGGGGAGCAGATACGCAGTATTTT. The chain employs TRBV10-2 and TRBJ2-3; D possibly corresponds to TRBD2 (7 bases). Trimming took off 5 bases at V and 4 bases at J, with 19 bases between the two ends. This CDR3 comprises 16 residues. Germline CDR1 WSHSY, CDR2 SAAADI.

This clonotype was found a few times. The chain recombines TRBV7-9 with TRBJ1-1, with TRBD1 matching 9 bases. The CDR3 loop spans 14 amino acids. Germline V gene data show CDR1 as SEHNR and CDR2 as FQNEAQ (reference sequence). Trimming cost V 3 bases and J 8 bases; bases outside gene matches: 7. The CDR3 DNA reads TGTGCCAGCAGCTTCCGGGACAGGGTAACAGAAGCTTTCTTT. Translated, it gives CASSFRDRVTEAFF. Together with reference TRBV7-9 and TRBJ1-1, the CDR3 gives the full variable domain: DTGVSQNPRHKITKRGQNVTFRCDPISEHNRLYWYRQTLGQGPEFLTYFQNEAQLEKSRLLSDRFSAERPKGSFSTLEIQRTEQGDSAMYLCASSFRDRVTEAFFGQGTRLTVV.

The chain employs TRBV6-2 or TRBV6-3 and TRBJ2-6; 8 positions match TRBD1. The V segment lost 6 bases and the J segment 0 bases; nucleotides outside the gene matches: 7. The CDR3 runs to 17 residues. Germline V gene sequence: CDR1 MNHEY, CDR2 SVGEGT. In DNA, the CDR3 is TGTGCCAGCAGCCCGGACAGGGTCGGCTCTGGGGCCAACGTCCTGACTTTC. Protein product: CASSPDRVGSGANVLTF.

In its sample, this clonotype was seen a few times. The J gene is TRBJ1-2, the V gene TRBV15, with a possible D match to TRBD1 (6 bases). The CDR3 loop spans 13 amino acids. Deletions cut 5 bases from V and 8 bases from J, with 15 bases between. CDR1 and CDR2 (germline): LNHNV, YYDKDF (reference sequence). For the CDR3, the DNA is TGTGCCACCAGCCTCCGTCAGGGGTACGGCTACACCTTC. It translates to CATSLRQGYGYTF.

The chain uses TRBV7-6 and TRBJ2-5; D perhaps matches TRBD2 (6 bases). The CDR3 has 16 residues. Per germline, CDR1 SGHVS and CDR2 FNYEAQ. V dropped 5 bases and J dropped 2 bases, with 18 bases sitting between them. CDR3 loop: CASSHNKGLGQETQYF. The CDR3 nucleotides are TGTGCCAGCAGCCATAACAAGGGACTGGGGCAAGAGACCCAGTACTTC.

This clonotype was seen ten or more times. This chain uses TRBV5-1 with TRBJ1-2; D is uncertain. CDR3 length: 16 residues. CDR1 SGHRS and CDR2 YFSETQ come from the germline V gene. V was cut by 0 bases and J by 2 bases, with 14 bases left in between. The CDR3 sequence: CASSLGAEAANYGYTF. The CDR3 nucleotides are TGCGCCAGCAGCTTGGGAGCGGAGGCCGCCAACTATGGCTACACCTTC.

CDR3 in amino acids: CASSKARGQAGYTF. The CDR3 DNA reads TGTGCCAGCAGCAAAGCCAGGGGTCAGGCTGGCTACACCTTC. This sequence joins TRBV21-1 and TRBJ1-2; TRBD1 was called by the table and not checked on the DNA. TRBV21-1 is termed a pseudogene. The CDR3 consists of 14 residues.

This clonotype was recorded a few times. V and J are TRBV11-2 and TRBJ2-5; 7 bases line up with TRBD1. There are 17 residues in the CDR3. Germline CDR1 reads SGHAT; CDR2 reads FQNNGV. V trimming: 5 bases; J trimming: 5 bases; junction bases outside the gene matches: 17. This chain's CDR3 is CASSLSRPGTATETQYF. CDR3 DNA: TGTGCCAGCAGCCTATCAAGACCCGGGACAGCAACGGAGACCCAGTACTTC.